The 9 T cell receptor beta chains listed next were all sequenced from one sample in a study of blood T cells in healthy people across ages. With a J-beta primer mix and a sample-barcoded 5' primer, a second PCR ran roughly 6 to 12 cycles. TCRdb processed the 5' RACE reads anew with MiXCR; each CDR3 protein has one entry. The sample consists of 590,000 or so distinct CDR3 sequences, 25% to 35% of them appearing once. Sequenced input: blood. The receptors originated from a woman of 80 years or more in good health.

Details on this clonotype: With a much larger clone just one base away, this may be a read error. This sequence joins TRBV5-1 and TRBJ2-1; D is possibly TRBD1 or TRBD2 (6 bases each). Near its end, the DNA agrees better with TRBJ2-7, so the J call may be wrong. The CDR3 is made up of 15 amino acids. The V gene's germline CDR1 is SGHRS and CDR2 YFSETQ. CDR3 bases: TGCGCCAGCAGCTTGTTAGGGGGGCGCCACAATGAGCAGTACTTC. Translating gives CASSLLGGRHNEQYF.

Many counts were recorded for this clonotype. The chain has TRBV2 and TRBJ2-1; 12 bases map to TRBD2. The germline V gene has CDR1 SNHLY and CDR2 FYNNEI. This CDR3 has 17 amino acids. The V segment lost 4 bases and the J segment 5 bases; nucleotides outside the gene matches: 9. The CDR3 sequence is CASSVSSGGAIDNEQFF. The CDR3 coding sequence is TGTGCCAGCAGTGTGTCTAGCGGGGGGGCCATCGACAATGAGCAGTTCTTC.

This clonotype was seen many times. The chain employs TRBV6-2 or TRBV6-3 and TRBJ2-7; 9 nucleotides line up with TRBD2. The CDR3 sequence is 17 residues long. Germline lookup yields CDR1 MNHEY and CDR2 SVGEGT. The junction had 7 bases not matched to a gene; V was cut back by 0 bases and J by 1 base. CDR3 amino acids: CASSYSIGTSSSYEQYF. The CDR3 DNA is TGTGCCAGCAGTTACTCTATTGGGACTAGCTCTTCCTACGAGCAGTACTTC.

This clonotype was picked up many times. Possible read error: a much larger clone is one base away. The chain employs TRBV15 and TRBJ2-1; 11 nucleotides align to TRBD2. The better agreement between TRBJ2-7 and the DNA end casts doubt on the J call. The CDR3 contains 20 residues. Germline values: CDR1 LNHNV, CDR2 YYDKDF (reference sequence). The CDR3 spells CATSRDVLAGVPSSYNEQYF. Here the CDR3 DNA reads TGTGCCACCAGCAGAGATGTACTAGCGGGGGTCCCAAGCTCCTACAATGAGCAGTACTTC.

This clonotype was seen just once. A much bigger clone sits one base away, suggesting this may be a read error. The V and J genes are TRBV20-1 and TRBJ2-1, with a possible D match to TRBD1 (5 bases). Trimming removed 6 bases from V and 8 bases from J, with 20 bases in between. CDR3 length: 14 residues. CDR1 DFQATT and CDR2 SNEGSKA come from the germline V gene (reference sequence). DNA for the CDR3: TGCAGTGCCGAGAGAACGCCACCACAGGATGAGCAGTTCTTC. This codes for CSAERTPPQDEQFF.

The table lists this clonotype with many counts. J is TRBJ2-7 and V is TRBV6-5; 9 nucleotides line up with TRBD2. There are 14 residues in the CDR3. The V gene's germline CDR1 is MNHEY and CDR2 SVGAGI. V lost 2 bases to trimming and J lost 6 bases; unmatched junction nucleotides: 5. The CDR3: CASSYGRGGVEQYF. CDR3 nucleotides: TGTGCCAGCAGTTACGGGCGGGGGGGCGTCGAGCAGTACTTC.

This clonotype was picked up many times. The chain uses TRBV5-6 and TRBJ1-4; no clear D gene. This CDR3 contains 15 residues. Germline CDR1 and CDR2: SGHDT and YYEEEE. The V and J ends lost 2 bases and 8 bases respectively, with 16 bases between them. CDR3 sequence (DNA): TGTGCCAGCAGCTTTGGCGGGGAATTTGGCGAAAAACTGTTTTTT. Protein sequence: CASSFGGEFGEKLFF.

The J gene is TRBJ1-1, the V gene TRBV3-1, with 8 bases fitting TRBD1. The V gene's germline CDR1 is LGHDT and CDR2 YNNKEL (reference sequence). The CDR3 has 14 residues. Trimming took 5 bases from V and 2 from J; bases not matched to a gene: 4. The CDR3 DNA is TGTGCCAGCAGCTTGACAGGGGATAACACTGAAGCTTTCTTT. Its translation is CASSLTGDNTEAFF. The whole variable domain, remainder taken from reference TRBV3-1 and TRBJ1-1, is DTAVSQTPKYLVTQMGNDKSIKCEQNLGHDTMYWYKQDSKKFLKIMFSYNNKELIINETVPNRFSPKSPDKAHLNLHINSLELGDSAVYFCASSLTGDNTEAFFGQGTRLTVV.

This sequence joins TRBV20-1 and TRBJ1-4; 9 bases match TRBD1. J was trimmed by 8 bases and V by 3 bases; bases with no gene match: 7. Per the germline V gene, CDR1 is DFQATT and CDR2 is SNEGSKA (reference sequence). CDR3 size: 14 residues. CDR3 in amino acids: CSASGQGNVEKLFF. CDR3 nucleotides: TGCAGTGCTAGCGGACAGGGGAACGTCGAAAAACTGTTTTTT.